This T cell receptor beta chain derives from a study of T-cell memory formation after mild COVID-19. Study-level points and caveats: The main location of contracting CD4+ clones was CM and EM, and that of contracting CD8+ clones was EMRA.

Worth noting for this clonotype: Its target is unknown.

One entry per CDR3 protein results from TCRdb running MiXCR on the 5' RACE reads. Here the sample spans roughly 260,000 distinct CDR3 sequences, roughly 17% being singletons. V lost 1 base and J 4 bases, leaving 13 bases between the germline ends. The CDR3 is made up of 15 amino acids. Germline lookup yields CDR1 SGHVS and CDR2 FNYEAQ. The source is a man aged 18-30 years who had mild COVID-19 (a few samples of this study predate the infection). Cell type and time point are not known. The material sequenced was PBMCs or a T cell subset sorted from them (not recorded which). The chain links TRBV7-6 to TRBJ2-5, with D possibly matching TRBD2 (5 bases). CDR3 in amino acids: CASSLDLREGETQYF. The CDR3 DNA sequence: TGTGCCAGCAGCTTAGATTTACGGGAAGGAGAGACCCAGTACTTC.